A selection of T cell receptor beta chains follows, all from one sample in a study of cytomegalovirus exposure and HLA in healthy donors. Assay used: immunoSEQ multiplex PCR; TCRdb lists only in-frame clones, some missing. The sample holds 200,000 or so clones, almost 90% seen once. Sequenced: PBMCs. All receptors come from a woman aged 18-29 years in good health and CMV-seronegative. CDR3s include the opening cysteine and the closing phenylalanine or tryptophan. The D gene is left open where the match is weak. Not every row has a clone size; where given, it reads once, few, many or a size class.

clone size,V gene,D gene,CDR3 length,J gene,CDR3 protein,CDR3 DNA
NA,TRBV6-5,NA,14,TRBJ2-7,CASIQTPLLYEQYF,TGTGCCAGCATCCAGACCCCTTTACTATACGAGCAGTACTTC
once,TRBV9,NA,13,TRBJ1-1,CASSVGGYTEAFF,TGTGCCAGCAGCGTAGGCGGCTACACTGAAGCTTTCTTT
NA,TRBV18,NA,15,TRBJ1-1,CASSPPMPQNTEAFF,TGTGCCAGCTCACCACCGATGCCACAAAACACTGAAGCTTTCTTT
NA,TRBV7-8,TRBD2,16,TRBJ2-2,CASSPRPSGNTGELFF,TGTGCCAGCAGCCCACGGCCTAGCGGGAATACCGGGGAGCTGTTTTTT
few,TRBV7-9,TRBD1,13,TRBJ2-7,CASSSGRQGRQYF,TGTGCCAGCAGCTCAGGCCGACAGGGGCGGCAGTACTTC
NA,TRBV5-1,TRBD2,16,TRBJ2-3,CASSLGASGRQDTQYF,TGCGCCAGCAGCTTGGGGGCTAGCGGGAGACAAGATACGCAGTATTTT
NA,TRBV7-2,NA,15,TRBJ2-7,CASSLYLGLSYEQYF,TGTGCCAGCAGCTTATATTTAGGACTATCCTACGAGCAGTACTTC
few,TRBV7-6,NA,13,TRBJ1-5,CASSEREDQPQHF,TGTGCCAGCAGCGAACGGGAGGATCAGCCCCAGCATTTT
NA,TRBV6-4,NA,13,TRBJ2-2,CASSAANTGELFF,TGTGCCAGCAGTGCTGCGAACACCGGGGAGCTGTTTTTT
NA,TRBV6-5,TRBD2,16,TRBJ2-1,CASSYSSGSSYNEQFF,TGTGCCAGCAGTTACTCGAGCGGGAGCTCCTACAATGAGCAGTTCTTC
NA,TRBV5-6,TRBD1,13,TRBJ2-7,CASSLDRGGEQYF,TGTGCCAGCAGCTTGGACAGGGGCGGCGAGCAGTACTTC
NA,TRBV5-6,NA,14,TRBJ2-1,CASSLGRHSNEQFF,TGTGCCAGCAGCTTGGGGCGGCACTCGAATGAGCAGTTCTTC
few,TRBV28,NA,12,TRBJ1-2,CASSRRGGGYTF,TGTGCCAGCAGCCGACGGGGTGGAGGCTACACCTTC
once,TRBV7-2,NA,10,TRBJ2-7,CASGRYRQYF,TGTGCCAGCGGGAGGTACCGGCAGTACTTC
NA,TRBV28,NA,11,TRBJ2-3,CASSSRDTQYF,TGTGCCAGCAGTTCTCGAGATACGCAGTATTTT
NA,TRBV2,TRBD1,14,TRBJ1-4,CASRDRVGSEKLFF,TGTGCCAGCAGAGACAGGGTCGGCTCCGAAAAACTGTTTTTT
NA,TRBV27,NA,13,TRBJ1-1,CAASGNLNTEAFF,TGTGCCGCATCAGGGAATTTAAACACTGAAGCTTTCTTT
NA,TRBV7-9,TRBD1,19,TRBJ2-3,CASSDPGQGPIFGTDTQYF,TGTGCCAGCAGCGACCCGGGACAGGGGCCCATCTTTGGCACAGATACGCAGTATTTT
NA,TRBV9,NA,18,TRBJ2-1,CASSVGLPGIGSYNEQFF,TGTGCCAGCAGCGTAGGACTTCCGGGGATTGGGTCCTACAATGAGCAGTTCTTC
NA,TRBV19,NA,15,TRBJ1-5,CASSYLGSGNQPQHF,TGTGCCAGTTCGTACTTAGGGAGCGGCAATCAGCCCCAGCATTTT
NA,TRBV25-1,NA,16,TRBJ2-1,CASSEDPATAYNEQFF,TGTGCCAGCAGTGAAGATCCAGCGACAGCCTACAATGAGCAGTTCTTC
NA,TRBV29-1,TRBD2,15,TRBJ2-7,CSVEIASGTLWEQYF,TGCAGCGTTGAAATCGCTAGCGGGACCCTGTGGGAGCAGTACTTC
NA,TRBV7-9,TRBD2,15,TRBJ2-1,CASSLALAGTNEQFF,TGTGCCAGCAGCTTAGCCCTAGCGGGAACCAATGAGCAGTTCTTC
once,TRBV7-2,NA,16,TRBJ1-5,CASSLVIGGLAQPQHF,TGTGCCAGCAGCTTAGTCATCGGGGGGCTGGCTCAGCCCCAGCATTTT
once,TRBV4-3,NA,15,TRBJ2-7,CASSQDFRAGSEQYF,TGCGCCAGCAGCCAAGACTTTCGAGCAGGCTCCGAGCAGTACTTC
NA,TRBV9,TRBD2,15,TRBJ2-7,CATEGQREGGYEQYF,TGTGCCACGGAGGGCCAGCGGGAGGGGGGCTACGAGCAGTACTTC
NA,TRBV10-2,NA,14,TRBJ2-7,CASSPGHLSYEQYF,TGCGCCAGCAGCCCGGGACATCTGTCCTACGAGCAGTACTTC
NA,TRBV25-1,NA,13,TRBJ1-2,CASRKGAAEGYTF,TGTGCCAGCAGAAAGGGAGCGGCAGAAGGCTACACCTTC
NA,TRBV9,NA,14,TRBJ2-2,CASSQAGRAGELFF,TGTGCCAGCAGCCAGGCGGGGCGAGCCGGGGAGCTGTTTTTT
NA,TRBV27,TRBD2,14,TRBJ2-1,CASSFSGRRNEQFF,TGTGCCAGCAGTTTTAGCGGGAGAAGGAATGAGCAGTTCTTC
NA,TRBV18,NA,14,TRBJ2-7,CASSPGGTALSPYF,TGTGCCAGCTCACCAGGCGGGACAGCTCTAAGTCCGTACTTC
NA,TRBV29-1,NA,9,TRBJ1-2,CSVSDGYTF,TGCAGCGTTTCAGATGGCTACACCTTC
NA,TRBV5-1,TRBD1,18,TRBJ1-1,CASSLGGRGRDMNTEAFF,TGCGCCAGCAGCTTGGGGGGCAGGGGGCGAGACATGAACACTGAAGCTTTCTTT
NA,TRBV7-2,NA,14,TRBJ2-5,CASSLFGRGETQYF,TGTGCCAGCAGCTTATTCGGCAGGGGAGAGACCCAGTACTTC
NA,TRBV2,TRBD1,14,TRBJ2-3,CASRLTDRGDTQYF,TGTGCCAGCAGGCTTACGGACAGGGGTGATACGCAGTATTTT
NA,TRBV29-1,NA,15,TRBJ2-5,CSVPRRGATRETQYF,TGCAGCGTTCCTCGGCGGGGTGCGACGCGGGAGACCCAGTACTTC
NA,TRBV5-4,NA,13,TRBJ2-5,CASSSDWEETQYF,TGTGCCAGCAGCTCCGACTGGGAGGAGACCCAGTACTTC
NA,TRBV29-1,NA,14,TRBJ1-1,CSVWGNLRGTEAFF,TGCAGCGTTTGGGGAAATTTGCGGGGCACTGAAGCTTTCTTT
few,TRBV5-1,NA,13,TRBJ1-2,CASSLSGGWGYTF,TGCGCCAGCAGCTTGAGCGGGGGATGGGGCTACACCTTC
NA,TRBV30,NA,14,TRBJ2-5,CAWSVGSRGETQYF,TGTGCCTGGAGTGTAGGTAGCCGGGGGGAGACCCAGTACTTC
NA,TRBV5-6,TRBD1,18,TRBJ2-6,CASSNRDRGFTGANVLTF,TGTGCCAGCAGCAACCGGGACAGGGGGTTTACTGGGGCCAACGTCCTGACTTTC
NA,TRBV28,TRBD2,13,TRBJ2-7,CASSFGGTNEQYF,TGTGCCAGCAGCTTCGGGGGGACGAACGAGCAGTACTTC
NA,TRBV7-2,TRBD2,15,TRBJ2-3,CASSLMGSGSNTQYF,TGTGCCAGCAGCTTAATGGGGAGCGGGAGCAATACGCAGTATTTT